This is a list of T cell receptor beta chains from one sample in a study of blood T cell repertoires in COVID-19. Clones were read by immunoSEQ multiplex PCR, and TCRdb kept only the in-frame ones, dropping some. This sample has 100,000 to 150,000 clones, with 84% found just once. Material for sequencing was peripheral blood. These receptor sequences come from a man between 60 and 70 years old with acute or convalescent COVID-19. Both conserved end residues are part of each CDR3. Fields, in order: clone size, J gene, V gene, D gene, CDR3 DNA, CDR3 protein. A D gene is named only where the DNA matches it firmly. Size tells how often a clone was seen (once, few, many) or the class of an expanded clone, and some rows leave it out.

NA,TRBJ2-5,TRBV30,NA,TGTGCCGGCGACAAACCCCAAGAGACCCAGTACTTC,CAGDKPQETQYF
NA,TRBJ2-5,TRBV2,NA,TGTGCCAGCAGTGAGGTGCAGGTCCAAGAGACCCAGTACTTC,CASSEVQVQETQYF
NA,TRBJ2-7,TRBV6-5,NA,TGTGCCAGCAGTCGGTTTTGGGGAGACTACGAGCAGTACTTC,CASSRFWGDYEQYF
NA,TRBJ2-7,TRBV15,TRBD2,TGTGCCACCAGCAGAGCGGGAGGGCCTCCCTGGGAGGAGTACTTC,CATSRAGGPPWEEYF
NA,TRBJ2-2,TRBV21-1,NA,TGTGCCAGCACCGAGGCGGGGGAGGACACCGGGGAGCTGTTTTTT,CASTEAGEDTGELFF
NA,TRBJ2-1,TRBV15,TRBD2,TGTGCCACCAGCCTAAGGACTAGCCCGCCGGTCAATGAGCAGTTCTTC,CATSLRTSPPVNEQFF
NA,TRBJ2-5,TRBV28,TRBD1,TGTGCCAGCCAAGGACAGGGGGAGGGAGAGACCCAGTACTTC,CASQGQGEGETQYF
NA,TRBJ1-2,TRBV19,NA,TGTGCCAGTAGTACCCCGGGACTAAACTATGGCTACACCTTC,CASSTPGLNYGYTF
once,TRBJ2-6,TRBV21-1,NA,TGTGCCAGCAGCAAAGCGCTCAGGGTCGGGGCCAACGTCCTGACTTTC,CASSKALRVGANVLTF
NA,TRBJ2-7,TRBV5-8,TRBD1,TGTGCCAGCAGCCCCGGGACAGGGGTGGACGAGCAGTACTTC,CASSPGTGVDEQYF
NA,TRBJ2-7,TRBV15,NA,TGTGCCACCAGCAGAGATCTTAACAGCATGGGCGAGCAGTACTTC,CATSRDLNSMGEQYF
NA,TRBJ2-3,TRBV2,NA,TGTGCCAGCAGTGGGGGGACGGGGGACGGGGATACGCAGTATTTT,CASSGGTGDGDTQYF
NA,TRBJ1-3,TRBV15,NA,TGTGCCACCAGCAGAGATCGGATGGCAGGGGGAAACACCATATATTTT,CATSRDRMAGGNTIYF
NA,TRBJ1-1,TRBV3-1/TRBV3-2,TRBD1,TGTGCCAGCAGCCAAGATCGGGCAGGGGTAAGCTCCCCTTCGACAGGGGAGCGGGGTGGTGAAGCTTTCTTT,CASSQDRAGVSSPSTGERGGEAFF
NA,TRBJ2-2,TRBV6-5,NA,TGTGCCAGCAGTTACCTTCAGGCCGGGAACACCGGGGAGCTGTTTTTT,CASSYLQAGNTGELFF
NA,TRBJ1-4,TRBV5-6,TRBD1,TGTGCCAGCACCAAACGGACAGGGGCAAATGAAAAACTGTTTTTT,CASTKRTGANEKLFF
once,TRBJ2-5,TRBV3-1/TRBV3-2,NA,TGTGCCAGCAGCCAAGCTGGCGGGGGCTCACAAGAGACCCAGTACTTC,CASSQAGGGSQETQYF
NA,TRBJ1-2,TRBV19,NA,TGTGCCAGTAGTATAATGACAGATAACTATGGCTACACCTTC,CASSIMTDNYGYTF
NA,TRBJ1-6,TRBV7-3,NA,TGTGCCAGCAGCTTAAATCCGTTTGGGGCTGGTTCACCCCTCCACTTT,CASSLNPFGAGSPLHF
once,TRBJ2-5,TRBV29-1,TRBD2,TGCAGCGTTGTATCTAGCGGCCAAGAGACCCAGTACTTC,CSVVSSGQETQYF
few,TRBJ2-5,TRBV5-1,TRBD1,TGCGCCAGCAGCCCGGCGACAGGGGGTTGGGGAGAGACCCAGTACTTC,CASSPATGGWGETQYF